The rows below give T cell receptor beta chains drawn from one sample of a study of T cells in Graves' hyperthyroidism and ophthalmopathy. Each CDR3 protein is one row after TCRdb ran MiXCR on the multiplex PCR reads. Seen here are a few hundred thousand distinct CDR3 sequences, more than 14% observed once, and the top ten hold about 18%. Sequencing was done on a sample of blood. These receptors originate from a woman younger than 45 with Graves' ophthalmopathy. CDR3s include the opening cysteine and the closing phenylalanine or tryptophan. The order of the fields is V gene, J gene, clone size, CDR3 protein. A row's size may be missing; if present it is once, few, many or a size class.

v_call: TRBV12-3/TRBV12-4
j_call: TRBJ1-2
clone_size: few
cdr3_aa: CASSSRAYYGYTF

v_call: TRBV6-5
j_call: TRBJ1-1
clone_size: few
cdr3_aa: CASSYSMKPHEAFF

v_call: TRBV6-1
j_call: TRBJ1-2
clone_size: few
cdr3_aa: CASRFAADYGYTF

v_call: TRBV18
j_call: TRBJ1-6
clone_size: -
cdr3_aa: CASSPLPLSSYNSPLHF

v_call: TRBV2
j_call: TRBJ2-3
clone_size: many
cdr3_aa: CASRKMGQALHTQYF

v_call: TRBV5-1
j_call: TRBJ2-7
clone_size: many
cdr3_aa: CASSLVPGSSYEQYF

v_call: TRBV5-5
j_call: TRBJ2-1
clone_size: -
cdr3_aa: CASSLLRGLSIGNEQFF

v_call: TRBV7-2
j_call: TRBJ1-3
clone_size: many
cdr3_aa: CASSMTGTGVGNTIYF

v_call: TRBV7-9
j_call: TRBJ2-7
clone_size: few
cdr3_aa: CASSGGTRTDYEQYF

v_call: TRBV15
j_call: TRBJ2-2
clone_size: -
cdr3_aa: CATSVDRGPGELFF